Listed below are T cell receptor beta chains from one sample, sequenced in a study of shared clonotypes between healthy human individuals. Generated by immunoSEQ multiplex PCR, the TCRdb table keeps only in-frame clones and is missing some. Counted here are roughly 2 million clones, less than 95% occurring once; the ten biggest clones make up around 1.1%. The sample consisted of naive CD8+ T cells sorted from blood. Receptors originate from a man aged 18 to 35 in good health. The CDR3 runs from the conserved cysteine through the conserved F or W. Fields, in order: D gene, V gene, J gene, clone size, CDR3 protein, CDR3 DNA. D genes are given only for firm matches. Rows may omit the clone size; those that give it use once, few, many or a size class.

TRBD2	TRBV28	TRBJ2-7	.	CASSSRGEGAYEQYF	TGTGCCAGCAGTTCTCGGGGGGAAGGGGCCTACGAGCAGTACTTC
.	TRBV5-1	TRBJ1-4	.	CASSPDDNEKLFF	TGCGCCAGCAGCCCGGACGATAATGAAAAACTGTTTTTT
.	TRBV2	TRBJ2-1	.	CASSETLNEQFF	TGTGCCAGCAGTGAGACCCTCAATGAGCAGTTCTTC
.	TRBV5-6	TRBJ2-7	.	CASSLGTSYYEQYF	TGTGCCAGCAGCTTAGGGACATCTTACTACGAGCAGTACTTC
.	TRBV6-5	TRBJ2-7	.	CASSEDWAYEQYF	TGTGCCAGCAGTGAGGACTGGGCCTACGAGCAGTACTTC
.	TRBV27	TRBJ2-7	.	CASSINPGPAAYEQYF	TGTGCCAGCAGTATTAACCCGGGACCCGCCGCCTACGAGCAGTACTTC
.	TRBV2	TRBJ2-7	once	CASSDQAPQTQYF	TGTGCCAGCAGTGACCAGGCCCCTCAAACGCAGTACTTC
.	TRBV5-6	TRBJ2-7	once	CASSLAALYEQYF	TGTGCCAGCAGCTTGGCTGCACTCTACGAGCAGTACTTC
.	TRBV10-3	TRBJ1-2	.	CAIGSQGLGGYTF	TGTGCCATCGGCTCCCAGGGGTTGGGAGGCTACACCTTC
TRBD1	TRBV13	TRBJ2-2	.	CASSSGQGWGLDTGELFF	TGTGCCAGCAGCTCAGGACAGGGATGGGGATTGGACACCGGGGAGCTGTTTTTT
TRBD1	TRBV30	TRBJ1-1	.	CAWEQGSTEAFF	TGTGCCTGGGAACAGGGGAGTACTGAAGCTTTCTTT
.	TRBV5-6	TRBJ2-3	once	CASSWGAEGETDTQYF	TGTGCCAGCAGCTGGGGGGCGGAAGGGGAAACAGATACGCAGTATTTT
.	TRBV28	TRBJ1-5	.	CASRLHRYLDQPQHF	TGTGCCAGCAGGCTTCACAGGTACCTAGATCAGCCCCAGCATTTT
.	TRBV13	TRBJ1-4	.	CASSSYGATEDNEKLFF	TGTGCCAGCAGCTCCTACGGAGCGACAGAGGATAATGAAAAACTGTTTTTT
.	TRBV28	TRBJ1-4	.	CASSFGLAKLFF	TGTGCCAGCAGTTTCGGGTTGGCAAAACTGTTTTTT
.	TRBV2	TRBJ2-2	.	CASRGANTGELFF	TGTGCCAGCAGGGGAGCTAACACCGGGGAGCTGTTTTTT
.	TRBV5-4	TRBJ1-1	.	CASSWDGNTEAFF	TGTGCCAGCAGTTGGGACGGGAACACTGAAGCTTTCTTT
TRBD2	TRBV2	TRBJ2-7	.	CASSHKSNGGGSYEQYF	TGTGCCAGCAGTCACAAATCGAATGGGGGGGGCTCCTACGAGCAGTACTTC
.	TRBV9	TRBJ2-2	.	CASSPHDRRNTGELFF	TGTGCCAGCAGCCCCCACGACAGACGGAACACCGGGGAGCTGTTTTTT
TRBD2	TRBV9	TRBJ2-7	.	CASSVGGLAGTYEQYF	TGTGCCAGCAGCGTAGGGGGACTAGCGGGGACCTACGAGCAGTACTTC
.	TRBV7-2	TRBJ1-6	.	CASSFSRASSYNSPLHF	TGTGCCAGCAGCTTTTCTCGGGCTAGCTCCTATAATTCACCCCTCCACTTT
TRBD1	TRBV7-8	TRBJ2-7	.	CASSLAMSDRGPVRGEQYF	TGTGCCAGCAGCTTAGCGATGAGTGACAGGGGGCCGGTTCGTGGCGAGCAGTACTTC
TRBD1	TRBV2	TRBJ1-1	.	CASSPGGENTEAFF	TGTGCCAGCAGCCCAGGGGGGGAGAACACTGAAGCTTTCTTT
TRBD1	TRBV4-1	TRBJ2-7	.	CASSHRQGIGYEQYF	TGCGCCAGCAGCCATCGACAGGGGATCGGCTACGAGCAGTACTTC